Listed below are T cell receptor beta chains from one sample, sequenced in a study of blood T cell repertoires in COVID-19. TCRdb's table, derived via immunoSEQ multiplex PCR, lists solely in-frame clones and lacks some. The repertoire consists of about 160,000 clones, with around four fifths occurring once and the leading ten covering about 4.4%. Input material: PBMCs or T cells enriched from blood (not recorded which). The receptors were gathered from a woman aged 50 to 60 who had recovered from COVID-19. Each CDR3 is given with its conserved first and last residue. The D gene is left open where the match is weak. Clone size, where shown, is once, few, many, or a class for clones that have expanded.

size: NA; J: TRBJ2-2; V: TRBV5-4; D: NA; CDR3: CASSLANSNTGELFF; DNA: TGTGCCAGCAGCTTGGCTAACTCGAACACCGGGGAGCTGTTTTTT
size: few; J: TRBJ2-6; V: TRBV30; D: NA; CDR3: CAWSTAGRGFSGANVLTF; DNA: TGTGCCTGGAGTACCGCGGGACGGGGTTTTTCTGGGGCCAACGTCCTGACTTTC
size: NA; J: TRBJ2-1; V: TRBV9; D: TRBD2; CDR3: CASSPPASGVNEQFF; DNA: TGTGCCAGCAGCCCACCGGCTAGCGGGGTAAATGAGCAGTTCTTC
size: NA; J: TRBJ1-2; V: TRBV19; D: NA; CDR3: CASSIDGGPSGGYTF; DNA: TGTGCCAGTAGTATAGATGGCGGGCCTTCGGGTGGCTACACCTTC
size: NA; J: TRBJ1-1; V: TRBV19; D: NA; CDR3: CASSTGPEAFF; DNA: TGTGCCAGTAGCACAGGGCCTGAAGCTTTCTTT
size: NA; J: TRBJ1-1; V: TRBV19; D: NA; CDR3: CASNLNGADRSGTEAFF; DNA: TGTGCCAGTAATTTAAACGGGGCAGACAGGTCGGGCACTGAAGCTTTCTTT
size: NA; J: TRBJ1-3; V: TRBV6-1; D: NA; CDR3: CASSDKRQGGNTIYF; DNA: TGTGCCAGCAGTGACAAACGCCAGGGGGGAAACACCATATATTTT
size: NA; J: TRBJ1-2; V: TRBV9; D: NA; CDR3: CASSVGQGNYGYTF; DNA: TGTGCCAGCAGCGTAGGTCAGGGCAACTATGGCTACACCTTC
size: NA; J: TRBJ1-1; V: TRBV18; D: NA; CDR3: CASSYAVSSEAFF; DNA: TGTGCCAGCTCATACGCCGTTAGTTCTGAAGCTTTCTTT
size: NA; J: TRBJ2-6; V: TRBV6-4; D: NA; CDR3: CASSDPLSSGANVLTF; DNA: TGTGCCAGCAGTGACCCCTTATCTTCTGGGGCCAACGTCCTGACTTTC
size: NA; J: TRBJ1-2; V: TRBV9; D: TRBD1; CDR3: CASSIGQGTGGYTF; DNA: TGTGCCAGCAGCATCGGACAGGGTACGGGCGGCTACACCTTC
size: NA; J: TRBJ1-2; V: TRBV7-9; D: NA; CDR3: CASSLDRIYGYTF; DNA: TGTGCCAGCAGCTTAGACAGAATCTATGGCTACACCTTC
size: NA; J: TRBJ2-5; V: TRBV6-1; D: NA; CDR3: CASSEWGQRTGETQYF; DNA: TGTGCCAGCAGTGAATGGGGTCAACGAACGGGGGAGACCCAGTACTTC
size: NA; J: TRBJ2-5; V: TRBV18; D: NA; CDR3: CASSPAGQETQYF; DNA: TGTGCCAGCTCACCTGCAGGGCAAGAGACCCAGTACTTC
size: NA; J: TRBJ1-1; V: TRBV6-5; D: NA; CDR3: CASSPGFRGTEAFF; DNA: TGTGCCAGCAGCCCGGGGTTCAGGGGCACTGAAGCTTTCTTT
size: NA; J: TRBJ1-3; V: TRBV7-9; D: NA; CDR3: CASSPGSSGNTIYF; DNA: TGTGCCAGCAGCCCAGGGTCCTCTGGAAACACCATATATTTT
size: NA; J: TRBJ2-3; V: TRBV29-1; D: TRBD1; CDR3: CSATGGTDTQYF; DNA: TGCAGCGCCACAGGGGGAACAGATACGCAGTATTTT
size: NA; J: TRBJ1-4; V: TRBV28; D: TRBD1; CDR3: CASSWGQSNEKLFF; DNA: TGTGCCAGCAGTTGGGGACAGTCTAATGAAAAACTGTTTTTT
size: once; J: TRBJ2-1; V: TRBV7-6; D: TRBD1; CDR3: CASSVLTGGGFNEQFF; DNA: TGTGCCAGCAGCGTCCTGACAGGGGGGGGATTTAATGAGCAGTTCTTC
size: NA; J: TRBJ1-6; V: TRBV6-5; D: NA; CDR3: CASSSSDSSGSPLHF; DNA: TGTGCCAGCAGTTCATCCGACTCCTCGGGTTCACCCCTCCACTTT
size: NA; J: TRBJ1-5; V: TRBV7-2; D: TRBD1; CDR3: CASSYRQGALQPQHF; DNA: TGTGCCAGCAGCTACCGACAGGGAGCCCTCCAGCCCCAGCATTTT
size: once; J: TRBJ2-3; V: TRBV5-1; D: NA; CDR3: CASSLVGGGALTDTQYF; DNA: TGCGCCAGCAGCTTGGTTGGCGGCGGGGCCTTAACAGATACGCAGTATTTT
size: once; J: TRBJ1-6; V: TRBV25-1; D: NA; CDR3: CASSAGGSYNSPLHF; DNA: TGTGCCAGCAGTGCAGGTGGCTCCTATAATTCACCCCTCCACTTT
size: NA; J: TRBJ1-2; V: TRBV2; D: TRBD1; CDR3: CASKGQGGDGYTF; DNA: TGTGCCAGTAAGGGACAGGGAGGGGATGGCTACACCTTC
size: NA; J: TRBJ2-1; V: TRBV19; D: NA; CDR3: CASSIGLRYNEQFF; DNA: TGTGCCAGTAGTATCGGACTCAGGTACAATGAGCAGTTCTTC
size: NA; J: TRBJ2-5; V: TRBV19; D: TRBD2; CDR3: CASSIVLRGGETQYF; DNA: TGTGCCAGTAGTATAGTACTTCGGGGGGGAGAGACCCAGTACTTC
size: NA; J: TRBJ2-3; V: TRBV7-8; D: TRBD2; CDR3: CASSPLAGTDTQYF; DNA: TGTGCCAGCAGCCCACTAGCGGGCACAGATACGCAGTATTTT
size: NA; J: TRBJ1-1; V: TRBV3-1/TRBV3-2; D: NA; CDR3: CASSPAGVWTEAFF; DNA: TGTGCCAGCAGCCCTGCCGGGGTTTGGACTGAAGCTTTCTTT
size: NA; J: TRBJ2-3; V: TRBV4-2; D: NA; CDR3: CASSTGGGPSTDTQYF; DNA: TGTGCCAGCAGCACAGGGGGGGGCCCTAGCACAGATACGCAGTATTTT
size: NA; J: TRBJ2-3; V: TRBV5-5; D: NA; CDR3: CASSLDRRFPQGTDTQYF; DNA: TGTGCCAGCAGCCTCGACAGGCGCTTCCCCCAGGGGACAGATACGCAGTATTTT
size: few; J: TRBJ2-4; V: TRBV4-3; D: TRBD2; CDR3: CASSQTSGIGAKNIQYF; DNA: TGCGCCAGCAGCCAGACGAGCGGGATTGGGGCCAAAAACATTCAGTACTTC
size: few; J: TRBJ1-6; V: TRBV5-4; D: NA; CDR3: CASSFVSLSSYNSPLHF; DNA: TGTGCCAGCAGCTTTGTATCCTTGAGCTCCTATAATTCACCCCTCCACTTT
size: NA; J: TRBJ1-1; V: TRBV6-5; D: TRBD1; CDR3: CASTRTGEGGTEAFF; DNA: TGTGCCAGCACCCGGACAGGGGAAGGAGGCACTGAAGCTTTCTTT
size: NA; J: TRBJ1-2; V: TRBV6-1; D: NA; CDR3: CASSYTATNYGYTF; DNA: TGTGCCAGCAGTTATACAGCAACTAACTATGGCTACACCTTC
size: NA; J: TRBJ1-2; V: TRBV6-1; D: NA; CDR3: CASSEAKRLGYTF; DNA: TGTGCCAGCAGTGAAGCTAAGCGTTTGGGCTACACCTTC
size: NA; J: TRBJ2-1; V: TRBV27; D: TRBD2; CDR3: CASSSPGLAGSNEQFF; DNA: TGTGCCAGCAGTTCCCCGGGACTAGCGGGGTCCAATGAGCAGTTCTTC
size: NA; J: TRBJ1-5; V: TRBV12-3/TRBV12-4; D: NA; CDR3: CASSIKGGQPQHF; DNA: TGTGCCAGCAGCATCAAGGGAGGACAGCCCCAGCATTTT
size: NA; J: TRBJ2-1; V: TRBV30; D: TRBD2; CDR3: CAWSIPPNKRGPYNEQFF; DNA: TGTGCCTGGAGTATCCCCCCGAATAAGCGGGGGCCATACAATGAGCAGTTCTTC
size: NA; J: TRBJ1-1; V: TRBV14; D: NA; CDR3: CASSLGPQGSNTEAFF; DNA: TGTGCCAGCAGCCTCGGCCCGCAGGGGTCGAACACTGAAGCTTTCTTT
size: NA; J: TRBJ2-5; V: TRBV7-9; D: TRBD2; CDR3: CASSLGALAGVEETQYF; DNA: TGTGCCAGCAGCTTGGGGGCACTAGCGGGAGTGGAAGAGACCCAGTACTTC
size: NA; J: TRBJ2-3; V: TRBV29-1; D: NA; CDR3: CSVGQDTDTQYF; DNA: TGCAGCGTGGGTCAGGACACAGATACGCAGTATTTT
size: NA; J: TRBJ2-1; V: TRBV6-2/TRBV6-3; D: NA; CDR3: CASSSLRADRNEQFF; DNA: TGTGCCAGCAGTTCCCTACGAGCAGACAGAAATGAGCAGTTCTTC
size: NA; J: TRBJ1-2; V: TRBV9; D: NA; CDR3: CASSVGDRNYYGYTF; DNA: TGTGCCAGCAGCGTAGGAGACAGGAACTACTATGGCTACACCTTC
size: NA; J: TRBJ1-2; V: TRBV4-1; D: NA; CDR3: CASSQAGYGYTF; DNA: TGCGCCAGCAGCCAAGCAGGGTATGGCTACACCTTC
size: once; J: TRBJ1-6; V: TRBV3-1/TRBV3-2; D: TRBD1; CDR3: CASSQEWTGGGNSPLHF; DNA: TGTGCCAGCAGCCAAGAGTGGACAGGGGGTGGAAATTCACCCCTCCACTTT
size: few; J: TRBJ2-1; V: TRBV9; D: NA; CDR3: CASSHQFEQFF; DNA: TGTGCCAGCAGCCACCAGTTTGAGCAGTTCTTC
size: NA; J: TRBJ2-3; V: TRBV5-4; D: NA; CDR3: CASSLGRSDTQYF; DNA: TGTGCCAGCAGCTTGGGGAGATCCGATACGCAGTATTTT
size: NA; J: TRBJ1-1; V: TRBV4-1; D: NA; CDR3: CASSHMGGTEAFF; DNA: TGCGCCAGCAGCCATATGGGAGGTACTGAAGCTTTCTTT
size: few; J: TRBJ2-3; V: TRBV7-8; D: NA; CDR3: CASSLVRSDTQYF; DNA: TGTGCCAGCAGCTTAGTACGGTCAGATACGCAGTATTTT
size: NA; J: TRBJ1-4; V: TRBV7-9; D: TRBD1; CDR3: CASSYGQGTNEKLFF; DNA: TGTGCCAGCAGCTATGGACAGGGCACTAATGAAAAACTGTTTTTT